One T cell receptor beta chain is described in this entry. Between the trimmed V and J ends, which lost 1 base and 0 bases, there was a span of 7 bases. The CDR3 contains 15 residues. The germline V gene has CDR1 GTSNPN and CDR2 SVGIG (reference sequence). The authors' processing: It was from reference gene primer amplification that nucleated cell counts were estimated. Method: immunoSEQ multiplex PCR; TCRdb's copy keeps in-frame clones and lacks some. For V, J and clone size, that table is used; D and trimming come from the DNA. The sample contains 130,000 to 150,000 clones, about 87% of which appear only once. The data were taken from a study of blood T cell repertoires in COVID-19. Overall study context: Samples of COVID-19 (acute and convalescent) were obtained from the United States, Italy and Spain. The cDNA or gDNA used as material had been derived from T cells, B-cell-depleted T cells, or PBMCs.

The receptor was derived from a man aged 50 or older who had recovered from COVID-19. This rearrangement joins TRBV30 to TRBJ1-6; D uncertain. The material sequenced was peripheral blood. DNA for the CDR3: TGTGCCTGGAGTGCGGGTAGCTCCTATAATTCACCCCTCCACTTT. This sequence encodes CAWSAGSSYNSPLHF.